This TCR beta chain was documented in a study of T cells in localized non-small cell lung cancer. The germline gives CDR1 MNHEY, CDR2 SVGAGI. V lost 6 bases, J lost 4 bases, and 8 bases stayed unmatched. This CDR3 is built from 14 residues. Regarding this clone: Its matching antigen is unknown.

The assay was immunoSEQ multiplex PCR, and TCRdb's table has in-frame clones only and misses some. The table has tens of thousands of clones, about 80% seen once; the top ten hold 17%. General study findings and limits: Elevated circulating T cell density in blood was associated with longer overall survival. There were a median roughly 61 of the top 100 tumor clones appearing in adjacent lung. Uninvolved adjacent lung showed peak T cell clonality, exceeding tumor.

The V gene is TRBV6-5, the J gene TRBJ1-2, with 7 bases lining up with TRBD1. The sequence was collected from a male donor older than 55 with stage III squamous cell lung carcinoma. Source: peripheral blood, taken before any cancer treatment. CDR3 sequence: CASSRTRDSYGYTF. CDR3 bases: TGTGCCAGCAGCCGAACCCGGGACAGCTATGGCTACACCTTC.